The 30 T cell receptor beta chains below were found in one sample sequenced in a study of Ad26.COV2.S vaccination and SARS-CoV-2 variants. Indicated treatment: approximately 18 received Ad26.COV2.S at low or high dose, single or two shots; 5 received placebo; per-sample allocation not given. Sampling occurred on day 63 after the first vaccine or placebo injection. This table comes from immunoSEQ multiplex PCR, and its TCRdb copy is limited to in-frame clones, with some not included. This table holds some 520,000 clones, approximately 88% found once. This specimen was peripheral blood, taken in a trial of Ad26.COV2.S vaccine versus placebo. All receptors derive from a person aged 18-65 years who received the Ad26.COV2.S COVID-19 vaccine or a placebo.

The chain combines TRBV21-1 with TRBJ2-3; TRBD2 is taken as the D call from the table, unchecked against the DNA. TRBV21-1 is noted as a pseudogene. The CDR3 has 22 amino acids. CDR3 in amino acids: CASSKALRLAGGPSFCRVTQYF. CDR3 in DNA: TGTGCCAGCAGCAAAGCGCTTCGACTAGCGGGAGGGCCATCTTTCTGTAGGGTTACGCAGTATTTT.

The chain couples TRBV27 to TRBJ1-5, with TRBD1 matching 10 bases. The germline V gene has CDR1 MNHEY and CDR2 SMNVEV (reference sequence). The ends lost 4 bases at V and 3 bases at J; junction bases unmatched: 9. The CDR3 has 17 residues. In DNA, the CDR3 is TGTGCCAGCAGTTCATCAACCGGGACAGGGGACAATCAGCCCCAGCATTTT. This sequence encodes CASSSSTGTGDNQPQHF.

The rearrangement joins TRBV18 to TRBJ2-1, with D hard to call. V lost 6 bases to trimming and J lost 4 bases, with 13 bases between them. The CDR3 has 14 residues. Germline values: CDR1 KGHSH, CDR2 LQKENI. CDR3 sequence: CASSQSPWYNEQFF. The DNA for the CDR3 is TGTGCCAGCTCCCAATCCCCATGGTACAATGAGCAGTTCTTC.

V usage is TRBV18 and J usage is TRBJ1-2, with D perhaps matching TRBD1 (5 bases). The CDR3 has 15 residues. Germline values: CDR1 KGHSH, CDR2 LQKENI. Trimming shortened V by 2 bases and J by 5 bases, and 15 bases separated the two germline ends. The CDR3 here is CASSPTDGGRYGYTF. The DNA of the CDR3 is TGTGCCAGCTCACCAACAGATGGGGGGAGATATGGCTACACCTTC.

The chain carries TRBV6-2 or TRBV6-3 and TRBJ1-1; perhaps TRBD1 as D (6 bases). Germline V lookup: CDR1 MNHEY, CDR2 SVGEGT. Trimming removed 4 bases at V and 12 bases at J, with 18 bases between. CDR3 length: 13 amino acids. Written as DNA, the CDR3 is TGTGCCAGCAGTTCGCAGACAGGAGGAAAACCTTTCTTT. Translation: CASSSQTGGKPFF.

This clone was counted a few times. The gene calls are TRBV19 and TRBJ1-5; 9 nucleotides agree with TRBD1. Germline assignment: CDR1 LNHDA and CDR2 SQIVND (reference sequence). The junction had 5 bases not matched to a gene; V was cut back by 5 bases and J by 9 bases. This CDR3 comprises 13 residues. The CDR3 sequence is CASSPRTGAPQHF. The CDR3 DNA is TGTGCCAGTAGTCCAAGGACAGGGGCGCCCCAGCATTTT.

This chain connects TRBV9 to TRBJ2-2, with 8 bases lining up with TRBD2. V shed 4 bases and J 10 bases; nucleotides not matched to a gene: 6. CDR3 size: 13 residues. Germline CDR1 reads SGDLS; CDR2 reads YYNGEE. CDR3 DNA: TGTGCCAGCAGCCCACAGACTAGCGAGGAGCTGTTTTTT. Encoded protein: CASSPQTSEELFF.

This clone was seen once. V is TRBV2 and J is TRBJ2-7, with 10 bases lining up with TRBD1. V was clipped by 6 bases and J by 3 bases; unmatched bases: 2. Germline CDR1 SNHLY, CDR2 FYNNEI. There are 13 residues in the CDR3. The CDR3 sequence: CASSRTGGYEQYF. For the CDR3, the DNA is TGTGCCAGCAGCCGGACAGGGGGCTACGAGCAGTACTTC.

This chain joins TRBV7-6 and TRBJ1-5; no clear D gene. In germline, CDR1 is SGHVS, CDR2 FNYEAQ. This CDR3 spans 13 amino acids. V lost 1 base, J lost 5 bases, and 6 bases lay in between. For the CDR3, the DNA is TGTGCCAGCAGCTTAGGAACAGATCAGCCCCAGCATTTT. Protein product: CASSLGTDQPQHF.

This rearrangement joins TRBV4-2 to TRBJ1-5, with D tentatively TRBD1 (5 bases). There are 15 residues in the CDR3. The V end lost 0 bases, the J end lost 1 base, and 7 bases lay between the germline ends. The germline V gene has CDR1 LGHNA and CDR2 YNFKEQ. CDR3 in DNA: TGTGCCAGCAGCCAAGAGCAGGGCAGCAATCAGCCCCAGCATTTT. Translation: CASSQEQGSNQPQHF.

DNA of the CDR3: TGTGCCACCAGTATAGGACAGGGTCGCCCCTACGAGCAGTACTTC. Residues: CATSIGQGRPYEQYF. The J gene is TRBJ2-7, the V gene TRBV24-1, with TRBD1 matching 8 bases. After removal of 6 bases from V and 2 bases from J, the junction contained 8 bases not matched to a gene. CDR1 is KGHDR and CDR2 is SFDVKD in the germline V gene. CDR3 length: 15 residues.

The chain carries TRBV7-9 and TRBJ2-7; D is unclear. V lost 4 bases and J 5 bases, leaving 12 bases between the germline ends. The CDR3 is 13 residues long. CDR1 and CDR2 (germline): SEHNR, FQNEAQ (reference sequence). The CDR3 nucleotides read TGTGCCAGCAGCTCTCCCAGCAAGAACGAGCAGTACTTC. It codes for CASSSPSKNEQYF.

The CDR3 region is CASSYSPGYGEQFF. CDR3 DNA: TGTGCCAGCAGTTACTCCCCAGGTTATGGTGAGCAGTTCTTC. V usage is TRBV6-6 and J usage is TRBJ2-1; D uncertain. The CDR3 totals 14 residues. The V end lost 0 bases, the J end lost 9 bases, and 12 bases lay between the germline ends. Germline lookup yields CDR1 MNHNY and CDR2 SVGAGI (reference sequence).

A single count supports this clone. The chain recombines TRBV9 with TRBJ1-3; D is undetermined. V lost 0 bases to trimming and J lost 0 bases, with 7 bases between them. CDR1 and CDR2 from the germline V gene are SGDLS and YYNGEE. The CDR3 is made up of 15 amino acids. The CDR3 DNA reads TGTGCCAGCAGCGTAGGCGGGGACTCTGGAAACACCATATATTTT. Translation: CASSVGGDSGNTIYF.

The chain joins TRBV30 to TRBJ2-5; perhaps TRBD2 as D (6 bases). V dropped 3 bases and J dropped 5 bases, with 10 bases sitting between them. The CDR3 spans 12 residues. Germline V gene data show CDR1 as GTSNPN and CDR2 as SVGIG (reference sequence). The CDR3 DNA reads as TGTGCCTGGAGCCAAGGGAGGGAGACCCAGTACTTC. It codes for CAWSQGRETQYF.

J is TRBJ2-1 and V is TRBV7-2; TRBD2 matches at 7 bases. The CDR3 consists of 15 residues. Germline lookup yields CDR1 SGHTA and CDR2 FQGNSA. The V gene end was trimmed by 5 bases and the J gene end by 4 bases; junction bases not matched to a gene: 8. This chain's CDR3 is CASSLSGAAYNEQFF. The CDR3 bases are TGTGCCAGCAGCCTGAGCGGGGCGGCGTACAATGAGCAGTTCTTC.

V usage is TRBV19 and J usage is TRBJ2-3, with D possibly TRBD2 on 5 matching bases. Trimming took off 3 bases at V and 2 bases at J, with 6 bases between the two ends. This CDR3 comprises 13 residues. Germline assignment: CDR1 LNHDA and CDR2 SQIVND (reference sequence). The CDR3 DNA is TGTGCCAGTAGTATCCGGGACACAGATACGCAGTATTTT. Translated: CASSIRDTDTQYF.

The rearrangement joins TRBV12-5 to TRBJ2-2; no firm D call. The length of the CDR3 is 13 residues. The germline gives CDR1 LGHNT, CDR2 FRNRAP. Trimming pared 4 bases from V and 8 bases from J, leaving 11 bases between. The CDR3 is CASGSEHSGELFF. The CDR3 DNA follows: TGTGCTAGTGGTTCGGAACATTCGGGGGAGCTGTTTTTT.

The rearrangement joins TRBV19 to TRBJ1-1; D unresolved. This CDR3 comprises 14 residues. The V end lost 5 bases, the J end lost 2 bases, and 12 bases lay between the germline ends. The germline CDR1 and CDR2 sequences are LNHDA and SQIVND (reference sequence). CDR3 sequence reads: CASSFGTLNTEAFF. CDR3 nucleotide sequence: TGTGCCAGTAGTTTCGGCACACTAAACACTGAAGCTTTCTTT.

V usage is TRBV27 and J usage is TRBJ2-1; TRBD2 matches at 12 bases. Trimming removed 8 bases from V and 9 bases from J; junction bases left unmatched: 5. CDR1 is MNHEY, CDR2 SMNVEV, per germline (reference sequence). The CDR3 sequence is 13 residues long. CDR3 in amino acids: CASRLAGEGEQFF. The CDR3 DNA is TGTGCCAGCCGACTAGCGGGAGAGGGTGAGCAGTTCTTC.

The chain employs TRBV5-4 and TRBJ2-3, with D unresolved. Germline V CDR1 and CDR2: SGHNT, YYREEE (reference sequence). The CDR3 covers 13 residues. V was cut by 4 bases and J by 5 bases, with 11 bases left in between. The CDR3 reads CASSPKWGDTQYF. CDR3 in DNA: TGTGCCAGCAGCCCTAAATGGGGAGATACGCAGTATTTT.

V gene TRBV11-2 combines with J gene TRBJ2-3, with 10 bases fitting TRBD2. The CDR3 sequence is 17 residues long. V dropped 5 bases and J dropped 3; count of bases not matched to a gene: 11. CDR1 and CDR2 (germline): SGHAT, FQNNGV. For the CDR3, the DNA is TGTGCCAGCAGCCCTCGCGAACTAGCGGGACAAACAGATACGCAGTATTTT. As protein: CASSPRELAGQTDTQYF.

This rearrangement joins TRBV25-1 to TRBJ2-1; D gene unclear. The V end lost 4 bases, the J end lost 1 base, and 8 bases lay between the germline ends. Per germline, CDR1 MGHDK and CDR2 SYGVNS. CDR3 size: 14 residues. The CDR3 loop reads CASSGLVSYNEQFF. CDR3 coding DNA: TGTGCCAGCAGTGGACTGGTATCCTACAATGAGCAGTTCTTC.

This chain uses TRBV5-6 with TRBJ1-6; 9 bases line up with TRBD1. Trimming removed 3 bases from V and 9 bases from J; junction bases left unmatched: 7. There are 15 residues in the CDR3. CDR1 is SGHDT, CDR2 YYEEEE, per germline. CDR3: CASSSPTTGGSPLHF. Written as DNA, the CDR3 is TGTGCCAGCAGCTCCCCGACGACAGGGGGTTCACCCCTCCACTTT.

The CDR3: CASSFAASGSVGYEQYF. The CDR3, as DNA: TGCGCCAGCAGCTTCGCGGCTAGCGGGAGTGTCGGCTACGAGCAGTACTTC. This sequence joins TRBV5-1 and TRBJ2-7; the match to TRBD2 covers 10 bases. CDR1 is SGHRS, CDR2 YFSETQ, per germline. J gave up 3 bases and V 2 bases, and 11 bases lay outside the gene matches. This CDR3 region has 17 residues.

CDR3 protein: CASSGQPNTEAFF. CDR3 sequence (DNA): TGTGCCAGCAGCGGACAGCCGAACACTGAAGCTTTCTTT. The chain links TRBV5-4 to TRBJ1-1; D perhaps matches TRBD1 (6 bases). V was cut by 4 bases and J by 1 base, with 8 bases left in between. The germline V gene has CDR1 SGHNT and CDR2 YYREEE (reference sequence). The CDR3 covers 13 residues.

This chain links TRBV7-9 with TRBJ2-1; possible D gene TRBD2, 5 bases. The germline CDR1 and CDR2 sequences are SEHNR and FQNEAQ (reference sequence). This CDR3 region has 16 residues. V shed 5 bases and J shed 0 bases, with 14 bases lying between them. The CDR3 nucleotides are TGTGCCAGCAGCCCACTAGGGCTAAGCTCCTACAATGAGCAGTTCTTC. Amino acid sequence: CASSPLGLSSYNEQFF.

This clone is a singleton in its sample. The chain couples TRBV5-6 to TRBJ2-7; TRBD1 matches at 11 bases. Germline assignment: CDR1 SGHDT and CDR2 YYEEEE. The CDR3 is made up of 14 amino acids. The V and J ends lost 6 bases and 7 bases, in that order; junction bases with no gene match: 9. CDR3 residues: CASKRTGGTREQYF. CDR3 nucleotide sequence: TGTGCCAGCAAACGGACAGGGGGCACGAGGGAGCAGTACTTC.

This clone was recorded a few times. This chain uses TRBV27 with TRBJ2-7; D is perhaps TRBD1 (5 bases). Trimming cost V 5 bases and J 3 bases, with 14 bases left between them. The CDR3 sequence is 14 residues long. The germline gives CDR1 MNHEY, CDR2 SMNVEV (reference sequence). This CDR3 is CASSVRVPLYEQYF. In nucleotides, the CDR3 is TGTGCCAGCAGTGTCAGGGTTCCCCTCTACGAGCAGTACTTC.

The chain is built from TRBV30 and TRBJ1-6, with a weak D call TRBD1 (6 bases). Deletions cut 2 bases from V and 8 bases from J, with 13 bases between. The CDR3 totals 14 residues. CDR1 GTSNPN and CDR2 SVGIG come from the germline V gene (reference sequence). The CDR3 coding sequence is TGTGCCTGGAGTAGAAACAGGGTAGATTCACCCCTCCACTTT. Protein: CAWSRNRVDSPLHF.